The sequence of this T cell receptor (beta chain) was determined in a study of T cells in Graves' hyperthyroidism and ophthalmopathy. Study as a whole: The initial diagnosis was the point when peripheral blood was collected, ahead of any treatment.

Germline V gives CDR1 MNHEY, CDR2 SMNVEV (reference sequence). The CDR3 totals 15 residues. V was clipped by 6 bases and J by 4 bases; unmatched bases: 8. Using RNA transcripts as the source, TCR beta CDR3 regions were amplified. Primed by the HTBI set, a first-round RT-PCR was run on the TCR CDR3. TCRdb itself ran the multiplex PCR reads through MiXCR, one entry per CDR3 protein. The sample lists a few hundred thousand distinct CDR3 sequences, 12% to 15% occurring once. Many counts were recorded for this clonotype. Stable Graves' hyperthyroidism denoted no ophthalmopathy progression over 18 months. These patients, aged 18 to 65, had recently diagnosed hyperthyroidism lasting under 2 months. A roughly 9.7 ml volume of fresh peripheral blood provided the PBMCs.

The chain couples TRBV27 to TRBJ2-5; 10 positions agree with TRBD2. This TCR derives from a woman between 18 and 29 years old with Graves' hyperthyroidism. Sequencing was carried out using blood. CDR3 protein: CASSLAGDSGETQYF. The CDR3 bases are TGTGCCAGCAGCCTAGCGGGAGATTCTGGAGAGACCCAGTACTTC.